This T cell receptor (beta chain) was documented in a study of graft-versus-host responses after intestinal transplantation. Study overall: Induction with anti-thymocyte globulin, then tacrolimus and steroids for roughly three years, was given to all recipients.

V shed 2 bases, J shed 0 bases, and the junction held 8 bases outside the gene matches. The CDR3 covers 17 residues. CDR1 and CDR2 from the germline V gene are LNHDA and SQIVND (reference sequence). Sequencing used immunoSEQ multiplex PCR; TCRdb keeps in-frame clones, though not all of them. This table has about 120,000 clones, approximately 95% appearing once. A note on this clone: Its antigen remains unknown.

Study observations and caveats: Where graft-donor T cell macrochimerism was present, patients had high graft-versus-host to host-versus-graft clonal ratios in allografts. Ileal or blood samples showed some GvH clones first, and such clones were also found in recipient marrow. Circulating GvH clone levels at their peak were associated with HvG declines (early post-transplant).

The starting material was unstimulated CD8+ T cells sorted from spleen or lymph node cells, obtained before intestinal transplant. This chain uses TRBV19 with TRBJ1-2; 8 bases match TRBD1. The sequence derives from a human donor who received an intestinal transplant. The CDR3 loop is CASSIIETGDSNYGYTF. In DNA, the CDR3 is TGTGCCAGTAGTATAATAGAGACAGGGGATTCTAACTATGGCTACACCTTC.